The rows below give T cell receptor beta chains drawn from one sample of a study of cytomegalovirus exposure and HLA in healthy donors. Profiling relied on immunoSEQ multiplex PCR, and the TCRdb table lists in-frame clones only, not all of them. Of approximately 180,000 clones listed, around 80% were seen once; the top ten hold around 4.8%. Sequenced input: PBMCs. Receptors were obtained from a man between 18 and 35 years old in good health and CMV-seronegative. CDR3s include the opening cysteine and the closing phenylalanine or tryptophan. D genes are given only for firm matches. Expanded clones get a size class; other rows say once, few or many, or leave the size out.

TRBJ1-2 . few TRBV6-5 CASSYGPSGYTF TGTGCCAGCAGTTACGGCCCCAGTGGCTACACCTTC
TRBJ1-5 . . TRBV7-2 CASSPSVFGLNSNQPQHF TGTGCCAGCAGCCCGTCTGTCTTTGGTCTAAATAGCAATCAGCCCCAGCATTTT
TRBJ1-3 . . TRBV15 CATSISGNTIYF TGTGCCACCAGCATATCTGGAAACACCATATATTTT
TRBJ2-7 TRBD1 few TRBV4-1 CASSLRQGAPEQYF TGCGCCAGCAGCCTTAGACAGGGGGCGCCCGAGCAGTACTTC
TRBJ1-3 TRBD1 . TRBV18 CASSPAYDRVISGNTIYF TGTGCCAGCTCACCAGCGTACGACAGGGTTATATCTGGAAACACCATATATTTT
TRBJ2-7 . . TRBV18 CASSPNRDEQYF TGTGCCAGCTCACCAAACAGGGACGAGCAGTACTTC
TRBJ2-7 . . TRBV27 CASSSSYEQYF TGTGCCAGCAGCTCGTCCTACGAGCAGTACTTC
TRBJ2-6 TRBD1 . TRBV11-2 CASSSYQGAGANVLTF TGTGCCAGCAGCTCATATCAGGGGGCTGGGGCCAACGTCCTGACTTTC
TRBJ2-7 . . TRBV15 CATSRRPTGVTYEQYF TGTGCCACCAGCAGACGACCGACAGGTGTTACCTACGAGCAGTACTTC
TRBJ2-7 . . TRBV4-1 CASSQASGAYEQYF TGCGCCAGCAGCCAAGCATCAGGGGCCTACGAGCAGTACTTC
TRBJ1-6 TRBD1 . TRBV7-9 CASSSGQGGSSPLHF TGTGCCAGCAGCTCCGGACAGGGCGGGAGTTCACCCCTCCACTTT
TRBJ2-1 . . TRBV7-9 CASSLAGGAGRQFF TGTGCCAGCAGCTTAGCAGGTGGGGCGGGAAGGCAGTTCTTC
TRBJ1-5 . . TRBV7-2 CASSSTRNQPQHF TGTGCCAGCAGCTCGACAAGGAATCAGCCCCAGCATTTT
TRBJ2-1 TRBD1 once TRBV11-3 CASSFGQGEFF TGTGCCAGCAGCTTTGGACAGGGGGAGTTCTTC
TRBJ1-2 . . TRBV4-1 CASSQDFPVSYGYTF TGCGCCAGCAGCCAAGATTTCCCGGTATCCTATGGCTACACCTTC
TRBJ2-3 . . TRBV7-9 CASSPVGGTDTQYF TGTGCCAGCAGCCCGGTGGGAGGCACAGATACGCAGTATTTT
TRBJ2-7 . once TRBV5-6 CAGSSRQRAYEQYF TGTGCCGGCAGCTCGCGACAGCGGGCCTACGAGCAGTACTTC
TRBJ1-1 . . TRBV5-6 CASSLPGSEDNTEAFF TGTGCCAGCAGCTTACCGGGGTCGGAAGATAACACTGAAGCTTTCTTT
TRBJ2-7 . . TRBV5-4 CASSFESSYEQYF TGTGCCAGCAGCTTCGAAAGCTCCTACGAGCAGTACTTC
TRBJ2-2 TRBD1 . TRBV29-1 CSVERQGNTGELFF TGCAGCGTTGAGAGACAGGGGAACACCGGGGAGCTGTTTTTT
TRBJ1-1 . . TRBV7-3 CASSSYSNTEAFF TGTGCCAGCAGCTCTTACTCGAACACTGAAGCTTTCTTT
TRBJ1-4 TRBD1 . TRBV5-5 CASSFRDREGEKLFF TGTGCCAGCAGCTTCCGGGACAGGGAAGGGGAAAAACTGTTTTTT
TRBJ2-1 TRBD2 . TRBV5-1 CASSLWANSGRAYNEQFF TGCGCCAGCAGCTTGTGGGCGAATAGCGGGAGGGCTTACAATGAGCAGTTCTTC
TRBJ1-5 TRBD1 once TRBV27 CASSPTGVGPQHF TGTGCCAGCAGTCCGACAGGGGTCGGGCCCCAGCATTTT
TRBJ2-5 . . TRBV9 CASSPLGEETQYF TGTGCCAGCAGCCCCTTGGGCGAAGAGACCCAGTACTTC
TRBJ2-7 TRBD2 . TRBV10-3 CAISAGGRGYEQYF TGTGCCATCAGTGCGGGGGGGAGGGGATACGAGCAGTACTTC
TRBJ1-4 TRBD1 few TRBV28 CASSFRTGWAELNEKLFF TGTGCCAGCAGTTTCAGGACAGGGTGGGCGGAACTTAATGAAAAACTGTTTTTT
TRBJ2-7 TRBD1 . TRBV2 CASRNRGFRSYEQYF TGTGCCAGCAGGAACAGGGGGTTTAGGTCCTACGAGCAGTACTTC
TRBJ1-1 . . TRBV2 CASSKQGMGTEAFF TGTGCCAGCAGCAAACAGGGTATGGGCACTGAAGCTTTCTTT
TRBJ2-7 . . TRBV7-9 CASSAARGEQYF TGTGCCAGCAGCGCGGCGCGGGGCGAGCAGTACTTC
TRBJ2-1 TRBD2 . TRBV28 CASRKREYYNEQFF TGTGCCAGCAGGAAGCGGGAGTATTACAATGAGCAGTTCTTC
TRBJ2-3 TRBD2 . TRBV7-9 CASSPTGGVRDTQYF TGTGCCAGCAGCCCCACGGGAGGGGTGCGGGATACGCAGTATTTT
TRBJ2-3 TRBD2 . TRBV19 CASSSGTSGRHRADTQYF TGTGCCAGTAGCTCCGGGACTAGCGGGAGGCATAGAGCAGATACGCAGTATTTT
TRBJ2-4 . . TRBV6-1 CASSNREHGADIQYF TGTGCCAGCAGTAACCGGGAGCACGGGGCAGACATTCAGTACTTC
TRBJ2-2 TRBD1 . TRBV14 CASSQVAGTVYTGELFF TGTGCCAGCAGCCAAGTCGCCGGGACAGTCTACACCGGGGAGCTGTTTTTT
TRBJ2-1 TRBD1 . TRBV5-1 CASSPSGRGTGLDEQFF TGCGCCAGCAGCCCCTCAGGTAGGGGGACAGGGCTTGATGAGCAGTTCTTC
TRBJ1-2 . . TRBV30 CAWSEAQEGYTF TGTGCCTGGAGCGAAGCCCAGGAAGGCTACACCTTC
TRBJ1-5 TRBD1 . TRBV6-1 CASSGTGVSNQPQHF TGTGCCAGCAGCGGGACAGGCGTAAGCAATCAGCCCCAGCATTTT
TRBJ1-1 . . TRBV2 CASRADQAFF TGTGCCAGCAGGGCGGATCAGGCTTTCTTT
TRBJ2-1 TRBD2 . TRBV13 CASTLTSGANNEQFF TGTGCCAGCACTCTGACTAGCGGAGCAAACAATGAGCAGTTCTTC
TRBJ1-2 TRBD1 . TRBV19 CASSMGSITGVLGYTF TGTGCCAGTAGTATGGGGAGCATAACAGGGGTACTTGGCTACACCTTC
TRBJ1-2 . . TRBV20-1 CSHAGNYGYTF TGCAGTCACGCAGGGAACTATGGCTACACCTTC
TRBJ2-5 . . TRBV27 CASSSAGKTQYF TGTGCCAGCAGTTCGGCGGGCAAGACCCAGTACTTC
TRBJ2-1 TRBD2 once TRBV9 CASSVGEGLVYEQFF TGTGCCAGCAGCGTAGGAGAAGGACTAGTATATGAGCAGTTCTTC
TRBJ2-7 . . TRBV7-9 CASSSSGRGSYEQYF TGTGCCAGCAGCTCCTCCGGGCGGGGCTCCTACGAGCAGTACTTC
TRBJ2-3 TRBD2 . TRBV2 CATAGVTSTDTQYF TGTGCCACAGCGGGGGTCACCAGCACAGATACGCAGTATTTT
TRBJ1-3 TRBD1 few TRBV7-9 CASSLGLGQTSGNTIYF TGTGCCAGCAGCTTAGGTCTGGGACAGACCTCTGGAAACACCATATATTTT
TRBJ1-6 . few TRBV10-3 CASTGLGNSPLHF TGTGCCTCAACAGGCTTGGGGAATTCACCCCTCCACTTT
TRBJ1-2 TRBD1 . TRBV10-3 CAIPLGTAMDGYTF TGTGCCATACCGTTAGGGACAGCGATGGATGGCTACACCTTC
TRBJ1-3 . . TRBV5-5 CASSLTGSGNTIYF TGTGCCAGCAGCTTGACAGGCTCTGGAAACACCATATATTTT
TRBJ2-3 TRBD2 . TRBV11-3 CASSLSGNTDTQYF TGTGCCAGCAGCCTTAGCGGGAACACAGATACGCAGTATTTT
TRBJ1-2 . . TRBV6-1 CASSEATAFPDYGYTF TGTGCCAGCAGTGAAGCGACAGCCTTTCCAGACTATGGCTACACCTTC
TRBJ2-7 . . TRBV7-8 CASSSSRTNSYKSSYEQYF TGTGCCAGCAGCTCGAGCAGAACTAATTCTTACAAAAGCTCCTACGAGCAGTACTTC
TRBJ1-1 TRBD1 once TRBV11-3 CASSPTRRGQEAFF TGTGCCAGCAGCCCTACGAGGAGGGGGCAAGAAGCTTTCTTT